This is a list of T cell receptor beta chains from one sample in a study of response to subunit inactivated influenza vaccine. TCRdb re-called the RT-PCR reads through MiXCR, storing one row per CDR3 protein. The sample has around 190,000 distinct CDR3 sequences; approximately 14% are singletons. The specimen was CD8+ T cells sorted from PBMCs, collected roughly 5 days after vaccination. The receptors come from a man between 50 and 59 years old who received an inactivated influenza vaccine. The CDR3 runs from the conserved cysteine through the conserved F or W. The D gene is left open where the match is weak. Expanded clones get a size class; other rows say once, few or many, or leave the size out.

J gene	D gene	V gene	clone size	CDR3 DNA	CDR3 protein
TRBJ2-3	.	TRBV12-3/TRBV12-4	few	TGTGCCAGCAGTTTCGGGACCCTCAAGTATTTT	CASSFGTLKYF
TRBJ2-1	.	TRBV2	.	TGTGCCAGCAGTGATAGACAAAACAATGAGCAGTTCTTC	CASSDRQNNEQFF
TRBJ2-1	TRBD2	TRBV4-3	.	TGCGCCAGCAGCCAAAACCCCTTGGCTAGCGGAGACAATGAGCAGTTCTTC	CASSQNPLASGDNEQFF
TRBJ2-5	TRBD1	TRBV24-1	few	TGTGCCACCAGTGAGAGGGGACAGGACCACCAAGAGACCCAGTACTTC	CATSERGQDHQETQYF
TRBJ2-7	TRBD1	TRBV7-9	.	TGTGCCAGCAGTCCCATTACAGGGGCCTACGAGCAGTACTTC	CASSPITGAYEQYF
TRBJ1-4	.	TRBV20-1	few	TGCAGTGCGAGCCCGGGACCGACGAATGAAAAACTGTTTTTT	CSASPGPTNEKLFF
TRBJ2-1	TRBD1	TRBV15	few	TGTGCCACCAGCATAGGGACAGGGGGCAATGAGCAGTTCTTC	CATSIGTGGNEQFF
TRBJ2-5	.	TRBV10-2	few	TGCGCCAGCAGTGAGGGTGGGGAGACCCAGTACTTC	CASSEGGETQYF
TRBJ2-1	TRBD2	TRBV7-2	many	TGTGCCAGCAGCTTCACCGGGACTAGCGGATACAATGAGCAGTTCTTC	CASSFTGTSGYNEQFF
TRBJ2-1	TRBD2	TRBV2	.	TGTGCCAGCAGTACAACGGGACTAACCCACAGTGAGCAGTTCTTC	CASSTTGLTHSEQFF
TRBJ1-2	TRBD1	TRBV4-2	few	TGTGCCAGCAGCCCCGGGACAGGGGGAGCGGGTGGCTACACCTTC	CASSPGTGGAGGYTF
TRBJ2-5	TRBD2	TRBV4-3	few	TGCGCCAGCAGCCAAGATCTAACTGGGGGGGAAGAGACCCAGTACTTC	CASSQDLTGGEETQYF
TRBJ1-1	TRBD1	TRBV19	few	TGTGCACGGCGACAGGGGTCTTCGACTCTTAACACTGAAGCTTTCTTT	CARRQGSSTLNTEAFF
TRBJ2-1	.	TRBV9	few	TGTGCCAGCAGCTACACTAGCTACAATGAGCAGTTCTTC	CASSYTSYNEQFF
TRBJ1-2	TRBD1	TRBV7-9	few	TGTGCCAGCGTCGGGACAGAGCATGGCTACACCTTC	CASVGTEHGYTF
TRBJ2-1	.	TRBV28	.	TGTGCCAGCAGTTTGATACCCCCAGGTGAGCAGTTCTTC	CASSLIPPGEQFF
TRBJ2-7	TRBD2	TRBV20-1	many	TGCAGTGCCCTCGGACTAGCGGAAACCTACGAGCAGTACTTC	CSALGLAETYEQYF
TRBJ1-5	.	TRBV27	many	TGTGCCAGCAGTCCACTGCCGGGGGGGACTCAGCCCCAGCATTTT	CASSPLPGGTQPQHF
TRBJ2-7	.	TRBV9	few	TGTGCCAGCAGCCCCGAGATGGGACCTATCTACGAGCAGTACTTC	CASSPEMGPIYEQYF
TRBJ1-2	.	TRBV4-3	.	TGCGCCAGCAGCCAAGGGGGTGTCTATGGCTACACCTTC	CASSQGGVYGYTF
TRBJ1-3	.	TRBV13	few	TGTGCCAGCAGCCAATTGGGGGGAAGGTCCGGAAACACCATATATTTT	CASSQLGGRSGNTIYF
TRBJ2-1	TRBD1	TRBV29-1	.	TGCAGCGTTGAGCCGGGACAGGGAGGATATGAGCAGTTCTTC	CSVEPGQGGYEQFF
TRBJ2-1	TRBD1	TRBV9	few	TGTGCCAGCAGCGTCGAGGGACAGGCTTACAATGAGCAGTTCTTC	CASSVEGQAYNEQFF
TRBJ2-1	TRBD2	TRBV29-1	.	TGCAGCGTTGGATCTGACGGGAGGGCCACCTTC	CSVGSDGRATF
TRBJ2-1	.	TRBV10-3	.	TGTGCCATCAGGGCGGGGGCGAATGAGCAGTTCTTC	CAIRAGANEQFF
TRBJ1-1	.	TRBV7-9	few	TGTGCCAGCACGTTCGTCGGGACAGAAGCTTTCTTT	CASTFVGTEAFF
TRBJ2-2	TRBD1	TRBV9	few	TGTGCCAGCAGCGGTAAGGGACAGTACACCGGGGAGCTGTTTTTT	CASSGKGQYTGELFF
TRBJ1-2	.	TRBV5-1	.	TGCGCCAGCAACCTAACCTGGACCTTTAACTATGGCTACACCTTC	CASNLTWTFNYGYTF
TRBJ2-4	.	TRBV25-1	.	TGTGCCAGCAGTGAAGGGGCCAAAAACATTCAGTACTTC	CASSEGAKNIQYF
TRBJ2-2	.	TRBV7-9	few	TGTGCCAGCAGCTTAGCAGGGATCACCGGGGAGCTGTTTTTT	CASSLAGITGELFF
TRBJ2-1	.	TRBV2	.	TGTGCCAGCATAGGAGTGGGGGCATCCTACAATGAGCAGTTCTTC	CASIGVGASYNEQFF
TRBJ1-5	TRBD1	TRBV5-1	few	TGCGCCAGCAGCCCAGGGGGGTATCAGCCCCAGCATTTT	CASSPGGYQPQHF
TRBJ2-4	.	TRBV6-2/TRBV6-3	.	TGTGCCAGCAGTTCCCCGGGCCTTACATGGGGCAAAAACATTCAGTACTTC	CASSSPGLTWGKNIQYF
TRBJ2-1	.	TRBV21-1	.	TGTGCCAGCAGCAAAGTCGGGCCGGCCTTTGATTGGTGTTCCTACAATGAGCAGTTCTTC	CASSKVGPAFDWCSYNEQFF
TRBJ2-7	.	TRBV7-2	.	TGTGCCAGCAGCTTAACGGGCGGGAACTCCTACGAGCAGTACTTC	CASSLTGGNSYEQYF
TRBJ1-5	TRBD1	TRBV7-8	.	TGTGCCAGCAGTCATACAGGGGTTATTCAGCCCCAGCATTTT	CASSHTGVIQPQHF
TRBJ2-7	.	TRBV29-1	.	TGCAGCGTCTCGGAGGGGGGCTACGAGCAGTACTTC	CSVSEGGYEQYF
TRBJ2-5	.	TRBV6-5	.	TGTGCCAGCAGTTACTCGCTTTTCAGGGACGCCAGGGAGACCCAGTACTTC	CASSYSLFRDARETQYF
TRBJ2-1	.	TRBV27	few	TGTGCCAGCAGTTTAATCGGGGACGGTGAGCAGTTCTTC	CASSLIGDGEQFF
TRBJ1-2	TRBD1	TRBV20-1	.	TGCAGTGCTAGGGGACAGGGGGCGGACTATGGCTACACCTTC	CSARGQGADYGYTF
TRBJ1-5	.	TRBV12-3/TRBV12-4	many	TGTGCCAGCAGTTTATACAACCCCCTGGCGGGTCAGCCCCAGCATTTT	CASSLYNPLAGQPQHF
TRBJ2-2	.	TRBV5-1	few	TGCGCCAGCAGCCCCGTCGGACCCTCGCTTTCCTATTTGTCCGGGGAGCTGTTTTTT	CASSPVGPSLSYLSGELFF
TRBJ1-5	.	TRBV4-3	few	TGCGCCAGCAGCCAAGATTTTAGGGACAATCAGCCCCAGCATTTT	CASSQDFRDNQPQHF
TRBJ2-2	.	TRBV11-2	.	TGTGCCAGCGCGACGACGGAGGGGTGGACCGGGGAGCTGTTTTTT	CASATTEGWTGELFF
TRBJ2-2	TRBD1	TRBV15	.	TGTGCCACCAGCATATACCGGGACAGACACACCGGGGAGCTGTTTTTT	CATSIYRDRHTGELFF
TRBJ2-6	TRBD2	TRBV27	.	TGTGCCAGCAGTTTAGGGACTAGAATGGCCAACGTCCTGACTTTC	CASSLGTRMANVLTF
TRBJ2-7	.	TRBV4-3	.	TGCGCCAGCAGCCAAGGGATAACAGGGTCGTCCTACGAGCAGTACTTC	CASSQGITGSSYEQYF
TRBJ1-2	.	TRBV14	few	TGTGCCAGCAGCGAACTGGGCGGGGCAGACTTCTATGGCTACACCTTC	CASSELGGADFYGYTF
TRBJ2-2	.	TRBV24-1	many	TGTGCCACCAGTGATTTAAGGGAAGACGGGGAGCTGTTTTTT	CATSDLREDGELFF